The rows below give T cell receptor beta chains drawn from one sample of a study of beta chain features in type 1 diabetes. Produced via immunoSEQ multiplex PCR; TCRdb's table is partial and in-frame only. Found here are tens of thousands of clones, roughly 68% of them singletons; the top ten hold 2% to 2.5%. Sequenced sample: Tregs from blood. All receptors derive from a woman under 30 with type 1 diabetes. The CDR3 runs from the conserved cysteine through the conserved F or W. A D gene is named only where the DNA matches it firmly. Not every row has a clone size; where given, it reads once, few, many or a size class.

V	size	J	D	DNA	CDR3
TRBV5-1	.	TRBJ2-2	.	TGCGCCAGCAGCTTGGGAGGGAACCACGGGGAGCTGTTTTTT	CASSLGGNHGELFF
TRBV20-1	.	TRBJ2-2	.	TGCAGTGCTAGGGGGGGAATGGAGCTGTTTTTT	CSARGGMELFF
TRBV28	.	TRBJ2-6	.	TGTGCCAGCAGAGCAGGGGTTCTCTCTTGGGCCAACGTCCTGACTTTC	CASRAGVLSWANVLTF
TRBV28	.	TRBJ2-1	.	TGTGCCAGCCTCGGGGGCGGGAGTTCCTACAATGAGCAGTTCTTC	CASLGGGSSYNEQFF
TRBV29-1	once	TRBJ2-1	TRBD1	TGCAGCGTTATGGACAGGGGGCTCAATGAGCAGTTCTTC	CSVMDRGLNEQFF
TRBV10-3	.	TRBJ2-3	.	TGTGCCATCAGTGCCCGTTCTGGTGGCCGCACAGATACGCAGTATTTT	CAISARSGGRTDTQYF
TRBV5-5	.	TRBJ1-4	.	TGTGCCAGCAGCTGGCGGGGGGAAAAACTGTTTTTT	CASSWRGEKLFF
TRBV28	.	TRBJ2-3	TRBD2	TGTGCCAGCAGTTTATCCCTACTAGCGGGAGTGCCAGATACGCAGTATTTT	CASSLSLLAGVPDTQYF
TRBV7-9	.	TRBJ1-5	.	TGTGCCAGCAGCTTAGCAGGCAGGGAGCCCCAGCATTTT	CASSLAGREPQHF
TRBV9	.	TRBJ2-1	TRBD2	TGTGCCAGCAGCACTAGCGGGACCTACAATGAGCAGTTCTTC	CASSTSGTYNEQFF
TRBV5-6	.	TRBJ1-1	.	TGTGCCAGCAGCTTGGTGGACAGACTGAACACTGAAGCTTTCTTT	CASSLVDRLNTEAFF
TRBV7-2	.	TRBJ2-5	TRBD2	TGTGCCAGCAGCTCGGGACTAGCGGGAGGAGGGTTTATAGAGACCCAGTACTTC	CASSSGLAGGGFIETQYF
TRBV6-5	once	TRBJ1-2	.	TGTGCCAGCAGTTACACAGGGTTCTCGGTCGATGGCTACACCTTC	CASSYTGFSVDGYTF
TRBV19	.	TRBJ2-2	TRBD1	TGTGCCAGTAGACTCCGGGACAGGGAGACTACCGGGGAGCTGTTTTTT	CASRLRDRETTGELFF
TRBV4-3	.	TRBJ1-2	.	TGCGCCAGCAGCCACCTAGCGGGGACTGGCTACACCTTC	CASSHLAGTGYTF
TRBV18	few	TRBJ1-1	.	TGTGCCAGCTCACCCCCCCAGGGCTTAAACACTGAAGCTTTCTTT	CASSPPQGLNTEAFF
TRBV7-9	.	TRBJ2-5	TRBD2	TGTGCCAGCAGCTTACGCGTTGGTAGCGGGAGGGCGAGGGAGACCCAGTACTTC	CASSLRVGSGRARETQYF
TRBV4-3	once	TRBJ2-7	TRBD2	TGCGCCAGCAGCCAAGATCCCGCGGGAGGCCGGTCTCAGCAGTACTTC	CASSQDPAGGRSQQYF
TRBV7-8	.	TRBJ2-5	.	TGTGCCAGCAGCTTAGGCGTCAGGGGAGAGACCCAGTACTTC	CASSLGVRGETQYF
TRBV29-1	few	TRBJ2-7	.	TGCAGCGTTGAAGAACGTGGGCTAGCGCCCAGCGAGCAGTACTTC	CSVEERGLAPSEQYF
TRBV7-2	few	TRBJ2-7	TRBD2	TGTGCCAGCAGCTTCTTTGCGGGAGGGCCCTACGAGCAGTACTTC	CASSFFAGGPYEQYF
TRBV7-9	few	TRBJ2-3	.	TGTGCCAGCAGACGAGCGGGCAGCACAGATACGCAGTATTTT	CASRRAGSTDTQYF
TRBV6-6	few	TRBJ2-2	TRBD2	TGTGCCAGCAGAGCCCTAGCGGGAGATAGGGAGCTGTTTTTT	CASRALAGDRELFF
TRBV6-5	.	TRBJ1-1	.	TGTGCCAGCAGGGGGGGACGCCTGAACACTGAAGCTTTCTTT	CASRGGRLNTEAFF
TRBV4-3	.	TRBJ2-7	.	TGCGCCAGCAGCTTCGGACAGAACCCTTCCTACGAGCAGTACTTC	CASSFGQNPSYEQYF
TRBV29-1	.	TRBJ2-5	.	TGCAGCGACCGAGAAGGGGCAGAGACCCAGTACTTC	CSDREGAETQYF
TRBV11-2	.	TRBJ2-5	.	TGTGCCAGCAGCTTAGGGGCTAGCACCACAGAGACCCAGTACTTC	CASSLGASTTETQYF
TRBV5-5	once	TRBJ1-2	.	TGTGCCAGCAGCGACGGGGGGAACTATGGCTACACCTTC	CASSDGGNYGYTF
TRBV28	.	TRBJ2-7	TRBD1	TGTGCCAGCAGCCGGGACAGCTCCTACGAGCAGTACTTC	CASSRDSSYEQYF
TRBV11-2	.	TRBJ1-5	.	TGTGCCAGCAGCTTCGATAGAAATCAGCCCCAGCATTTT	CASSFDRNQPQHF
TRBV25-1	.	TRBJ2-1	.	TGTGCCAGCAGTGAAATCAGGGCAGCCGAGCAGTTCTTC	CASSEIRAAEQFF
TRBV11-2	once	TRBJ1-3	.	TGTGCCAGCAGCTTAGCCGGGTCGAGGGCTGGAAACACCATATATTTT	CASSLAGSRAGNTIYF
TRBV29-1	.	TRBJ2-7	TRBD2	TGCAGCGTTGAGTCGGGGGGCTACGAGCAGTACTTC	CSVESGGYEQYF
TRBV20-1	.	TRBJ1-2	.	TGCAGTGCTAGAGTACTACAAGGCTACACCTTC	CSARVLQGYTF
TRBV5-4	few	TRBJ1-2	TRBD1	TGTGCCAGCAGCCGGACAGGGGTGGATGGCTACACCTTC	CASSRTGVDGYTF
TRBV10-3	.	TRBJ2-7	TRBD1	TGTGCCATCAGTCGTCGGGTGGGGGACAGCCCCTACGAGCAGTACTTC	CAISRRVGDSPYEQYF
TRBV5-1	.	TRBJ1-2	.	TGCGCCAGCAGCGCACAGCAGGCGGGCTACACCTTC	CASSAQQAGYTF
TRBV29-1	once	TRBJ2-1	.	TGCAGCGGGGTACAGGGACCGTCCGGTCAGTTCTTC	CSGVQGPSGQFF
TRBV4-1	few	TRBJ2-2	.	TGCGCCAGCAGCCAAGACGTTGAGGACAGAATAACCGGGGAGCTGTTTTTT	CASSQDVEDRITGELFF
TRBV10-1	.	TRBJ2-3	.	TGCGCCAGCAGTGAGGGAGGGACAGCGACGCAGTATTTT	CASSEGGTATQYF
TRBV10-3	.	TRBJ2-3	TRBD1	TGTGCCATCAGGACAGGGGCCGGCACAGATACGCAGTATTTT	CAIRTGAGTDTQYF
TRBV6-1	few	TRBJ2-3	.	TGTGCCAGCCTTAGTGGGCCGCGCGCAGATACGCAGTATTTT	CASLSGPRADTQYF
TRBV2	.	TRBJ2-7	TRBD1	TGTGCCAGCAGTGCCTTAAGGGACAGCAGAGCCTACGAGCAGTACTTC	CASSALRDSRAYEQYF
TRBV11-2	once	TRBJ2-5	.	TGTGCCAGCAGCTCAGACCAAGAGACCCAGTACTTC	CASSSDQETQYF
TRBV27	.	TRBJ2-7	TRBD1	TGTGCCAGCAGTAAACAGGGGGAGTCGTCCGAGCAGTACTTC	CASSKQGESSEQYF
TRBV6-5	.	TRBJ2-6	.	TGTGCCAGCAGACTCACGGGGGCCAACGTCCTGACTTTC	CASRLTGANVLTF
TRBV18	.	TRBJ1-2	.	TGTGCCAGCTCCGGGGACACCTTTAACTATGGCTACACCTTC	CASSGDTFNYGYTF
TRBV7-2	.	TRBJ1-2	.	TGTGCCAGCAGCTTAGCACAGGATAATGGCTACACCTTC	CASSLAQDNGYTF
TRBV29-1	few	TRBJ2-4	TRBD2	TGCAGCGCTGGACTAGCGGGAGGTGGCAAAAACATTCAGTACTTC	CSAGLAGGGKNIQYF
TRBV5-1	.	TRBJ2-1	TRBD2	TGCGCCAGCAGCTTGGGACTAGCAGGTATGAATGAGCAGTTCTTC	CASSLGLAGMNEQFF
TRBV19	.	TRBJ1-6	.	TGTGCCAGTAGTATTAGGATTGATCTAGGGGTTGGGTCACCCCTCCACTTT	CASSIRIDLGVGSPLHF
TRBV5-6	.	TRBJ1-2	TRBD1	TGTGCCAGCAGCTTGTGGGACAGGGACACCTATGGCTACACCTTC	CASSLWDRDTYGYTF
TRBV6-1	.	TRBJ2-1	.	TGTGCCAGCCCTTGGAGAGATGAGCAGTTCTTC	CASPWRDEQFF